Described below is a single T cell receptor beta chain sequence and its context. The same CDR3 also results from other DNA sequences found in this sample. This specimen comes from a study of shared clonotypes between healthy human individuals. The CDR3 is made up of 13 amino acids. The germline V gene encodes CDR1 LNHDA and CDR2 SQIVND (reference sequence). V was pared by 3 bases and J by 4 bases, with 10 bases between. CD8 cells regarded as naive lacked CD45RO, were positively chosen for CCR7, and omitted terminally differentiated effector memory CD45RA+ cells. The assay was immunoSEQ multiplex PCR, and TCRdb's table has in-frame clones only and misses some. This sample carries roughly 2.1 million clones, roughly 91% of them seen once, and the ten largest clones take roughly 1.7%.

The rearrangement joins TRBV19 to TRBJ2-7; perhaps TRBD2 as D (5 bases). This TCR came from a man aged 18 to 35 in good health. Some clones in this sample may be carry-over from other donors' samples. Sequenced sample: naive CD8+ T cells from PBMCs. The CDR3 DNA sequence: TGTGCCAGTAGTATTGGAGGCTTTTACGAGCAGTACTTC. Its protein is CASSIGGFYEQYF.